Here is one T cell receptor beta chain with its context. Its antigen is as yet unknown. This sample is part of a study of beta chain features in type 1 diabetes. About the study: In age, gender and cell yields, patients were similar to healthy donors.

CDR1 MNHEY and CDR2 SMNVEV come from the germline V gene (reference sequence). The length of the CDR3 is 14 residues. The ends were cut back, 5 bases at V and 2 bases at J, with 10 bases in the middle. Study-wide findings and caveats: In type 1 diabetes patients, VDJ junctions had fewer insertions; deletions at these junctions were more frequent. Equally in patients and controls, shorter templates might have been favored by PCR. For Type 1 diabetes patients, all four CD4+ subsets carried TCRB CDR3s that were moderately but significantly shorter.

Sequenced material consisted of expressed TCRB transcripts (all of the isolated RNA was reverse transcribed). Measured with immunoSEQ multiplex PCR; TCRdb has only the in-frame clones, and not every one. The data show roughly 160,000 clones, about 7.9% seen once. The sequence derives from a man younger than 30 with type 1 diabetes. The sequenced sample was central memory CD4+ T cells from blood. The rearrangement uses TRBV27 and TRBJ1-5; no clear D. The CDR3 protein is CASSPLLGNQPQHF. CDR3 coding DNA: TGTGCCAGCAGTCCGCTATTGGGCAATCAGCCCCAGCATTTT.